This is a list of T cell receptor beta chains from one sample in a study of T cell responses to AZD1222 COVID-19 vaccine. TCRdb's copy holds only in-frame clones and misses some; the assay was immunoSEQ multiplex PCR. The table lists about 110,000 clones, about 95% of them singletons, with about 3.1% in the top ten. The sequenced sample was peripheral blood, obtained 28 days after the second AZD1222 dose. These receptors originate from an adult who received the AZD1222 COVID-19 vaccine. Each CDR3 is given with its conserved first and last residue. A D gene is named only where the DNA matches it firmly. Not every row has a clone size; where given, it reads once, few, many or a size class.

j_gene,d_gene,abundance,v_gene,CDR3aa,CDR3nt
TRBJ1-5,.,few,TRBV3-1/TRBV3-2,CASSQGGLDQPQHF,TGTGCCAGCAGCCAAGGAGGGCTAGATCAGCCCCAGCATTTT
TRBJ1-1,TRBD1,.,TRBV27,CASQQGGNTEAFF,TGTGCCAGTCAACAGGGGGGGAACACTGAAGCTTTCTTT
TRBJ2-5,TRBD2,.,TRBV2,CASSPGPSGQETQYF,TGTGCCAGCAGTCCTGGACCTAGCGGACAAGAGACCCAGTACTTC
TRBJ2-3,.,.,TRBV5-6,CASSLGGRSTDTQYF,TGTGCCAGCAGCTTGGGGGGGAGGAGCACAGATACGCAGTATTTT
TRBJ2-2,TRBD2,.,TRBV7-2,CASSLAGAGTGELFF,TGTGCCAGCAGCTTAGCGGGAGCGGGGACCGGGGAGCTGTTTTTT
TRBJ1-1,.,.,TRBV12-5,CASGLVQVRTEAFF,TGTGCTAGTGGTTTGGTACAAGTGAGGACTGAAGCTTTCTTT
TRBJ1-2,TRBD1,.,TRBV9,CASSAWDRGKANYGYTF,TGTGCCAGCAGCGCCTGGGACAGGGGGAAGGCTAACTATGGCTACACCTTC
TRBJ1-3,TRBD1,few,TRBV5-1,CASSWAQGSGNTIYF,TGCGCCAGCAGCTGGGCACAGGGGTCAGGAAACACCATATATTTT
TRBJ1-1,.,.,TRBV6-5,CASSYGVASVTEAFF,TGTGCCAGCAGTTACGGGGTGGCATCAGTAACTGAAGCTTTCTTT
TRBJ1-4,.,.,TRBV9,CASSDNQGKNEKLFF,TGTGCCAGCAGCGACAACCAGGGGAAGAATGAAAAACTGTTTTTT
TRBJ1-1,.,.,TRBV19,CASSEGDTEAFF,TGTGCCAGCTCCGAGGGGGACACTGAAGCTTTCTTT
TRBJ2-5,.,.,TRBV14,CASSQQIKETQYF,TGTGCCAGCAGCCAACAAATCAAAGAGACCCAGTACTTC
TRBJ1-3,TRBD1,.,TRBV7-9,CASSLDNRGYTIYF,TGTGCCAGCAGCTTAGATAACAGGGGATACACCATATATTTT
TRBJ2-3,TRBD2,.,TRBV6-5,CASRLAGGRSDTQYF,TGTGCCAGCAGACTAGCGGGAGGGAGATCAGATACGCAGTATTTT
TRBJ2-3,TRBD1,.,TRBV5-1,CASSRDRVADTQYF,TGCGCCAGCAGCCGGGACAGGGTGGCAGATACGCAGTATTTT
TRBJ1-1,TRBD1,.,TRBV4-2,CASSQVAGGLNTEAFF,TGTGCCAGCAGCCAAGTGGCAGGGGGCCTGAACACTGAAGCTTTCTTT
TRBJ2-3,.,.,TRBV9,CASSEQKATDTQYF,TGTGCCAGCAGCGAACAAAAAGCTACAGATACGCAGTATTTT
TRBJ1-6,TRBD1,.,TRBV2,CASRRQGAANSPLHF,TGTGCCAGCAGGAGGCAGGGGGCAGCTAATTCACCCCTCCACTTT
TRBJ2-7,TRBD1,.,TRBV27,CASSRTGTGFFEQYF,TGTGCCAGCAGTAGAACCGGGACAGGGTTTTTTGAGCAGTACTTC
TRBJ1-1,.,.,TRBV11-2,CASSFPEEAALNTEAFF,TGTGCCAGCAGCTTTCCTGAAGAGGCGGCGTTGAACACTGAAGCTTTCTTT
TRBJ1-1,.,.,TRBV5-1,CASSFYGENTEAFF,TGCGCCAGCAGCTTCTACGGTGAGAACACTGAAGCTTTCTTT
TRBJ2-2,TRBD1,.,TRBV29-1,CSADRGHTGELFF,TGCAGCGCAGACAGGGGGCACACCGGGGAGCTGTTTTTT
TRBJ1-5,.,.,TRBV24-1,CATSGRQSNQPQHF,TGTGCCACCAGTGGTCGGCAGAGCAATCAGCCCCAGCATTTT
TRBJ1-5,.,.,TRBV5-6,CASSPGMNQPQHF,TGTGCCAGCAGCCCGGGAATGAATCAGCCCCAGCATTTT
TRBJ1-5,.,few,TRBV6-1,CASSDGTFYSNQPQHF,TGTGCCAGCAGTGATGGGACGTTTTATAGCAATCAGCCCCAGCATTTT
TRBJ2-7,.,.,TRBV9,CASGKRAGSYEQYF,TGTGCCAGTGGGAAGCGAGCGGGCTCCTACGAGCAGTACTTC
TRBJ1-1,.,once,TRBV11-2,CASSLGRGIQNTEAFF,TGTGCCAGCAGCTTGGGGAGGGGGATTCAGAACACTGAAGCTTTCTTT
TRBJ1-2,.,.,TRBV4-1,CASSQKTSSYGYTF,TGCGCCAGCAGCCAGAAGACATCCTCCTATGGCTACACCTTC
TRBJ2-3,.,.,TRBV14,CASSQDVGGDTQYF,TGTGCCAGCAGCCAAGATGTGGGCGGGGATACGCAGTATTTT
TRBJ2-3,.,.,TRBV27,CASSLSIGYTDTQYF,TGTGCCAGCAGTTTATCGATAGGCTACACAGATACGCAGTATTTT
TRBJ1-6,.,.,TRBV25-1,CASSESAPGGNSPLHF,TGTGCCAGCAGTGAATCTGCGCCGGGAGGAAATTCACCCCTCCACTTT